A selection of T cell receptor beta chains follows, all from one sample in a study of blood T cell repertoires in COVID-19. The protocol was immunoSEQ multiplex PCR, while the TCRdb copy is restricted to in-frame clones and leaves out a portion. The table records some 58,000 clones, 65% to 90% of them present only once. Sequencing was carried out using peripheral blood. The receptors were gathered from a man aged 45-60 years with COVID-19, enrolled during active disease. The conserved cysteine and the conserved F or W are not part of the CDR3 here.

v_gene	j_gene	len	CDR3aa
TRBV19	TRBJ2-1	11	ASSMRGPHEQF
TRBV6-5	TRBJ2-1	10	ASQGAHNEQF
TRBV7-9	TRBJ1-1	9	ASSLDTEAF
TRBV5-8	TRBJ1-2	12	ASSRWDRLYGYT
TRBV28	TRBJ2-7	14	ASSPPRGTGSYEQY
TRBV5-1	TRBJ2-7	10	ASSPGGYEQY
TRBV5-6	TRBJ1-1	13	ASSGGTAANTEAF
TRBV19	TRBJ1-1	13	ASSPQGARGTEAF
TRBV6-5	TRBJ1-1	13	ASSLGGSLPTEAF
TRBV6-1	TRBJ1-1	12	ASSENSGGTEAF
TRBV24-1	TRBJ2-1	14	ATSEPGQGTYNEQF
TRBV15	TRBJ1-2	12	ATSRDQGVYGYT
TRBV6-2/TRBV6-3	TRBJ2-1	12	ASSYSSGGNEQF
TRBV6-2/TRBV6-3	TRBJ2-7	13	ASSYASLLSYEQY
TRBV2	TRBJ1-1	10	ASSFGQGRAF
TRBV29-1	TRBJ2-1	8	SVVRDEQF
TRBV7-6	TRBJ2-3	14	ASSLLAGGATDTQY
TRBV7-8	TRBJ1-1	10	ASSPGGTEAF
TRBV24-1	TRBJ2-1	14	ATSEPNQGLYNEQF
TRBV25-1	TRBJ2-7	11	ASSDRDTYEQY